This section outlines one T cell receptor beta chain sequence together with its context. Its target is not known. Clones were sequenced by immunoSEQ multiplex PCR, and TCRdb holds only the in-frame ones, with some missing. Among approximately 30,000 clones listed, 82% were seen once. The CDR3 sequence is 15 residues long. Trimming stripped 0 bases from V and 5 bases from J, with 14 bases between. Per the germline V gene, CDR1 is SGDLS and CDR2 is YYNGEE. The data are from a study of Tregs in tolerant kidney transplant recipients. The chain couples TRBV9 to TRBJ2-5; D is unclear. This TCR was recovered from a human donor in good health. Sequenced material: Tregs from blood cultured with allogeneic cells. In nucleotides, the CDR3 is TGTGCCAGCAGCGTAGGGGCAGTACGAAGTGAGACCCAGTACTTC. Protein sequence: CASSVGAVRSETQYF.